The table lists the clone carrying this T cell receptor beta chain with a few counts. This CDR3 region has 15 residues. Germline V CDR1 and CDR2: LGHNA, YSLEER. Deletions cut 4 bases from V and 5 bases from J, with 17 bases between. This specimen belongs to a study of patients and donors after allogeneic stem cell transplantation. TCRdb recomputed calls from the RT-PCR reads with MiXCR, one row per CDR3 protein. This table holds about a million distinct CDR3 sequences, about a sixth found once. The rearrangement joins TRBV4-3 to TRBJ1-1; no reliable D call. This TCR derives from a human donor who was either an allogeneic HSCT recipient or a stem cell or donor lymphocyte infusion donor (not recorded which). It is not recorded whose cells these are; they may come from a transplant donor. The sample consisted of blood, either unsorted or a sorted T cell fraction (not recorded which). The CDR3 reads CASSRSKGRQTEAFF. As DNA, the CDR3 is TGCGCCAGCAGCCGTTCTAAAGGCAGGCAAACTGAAGCTTTCTTT.